The 29 T cell receptor beta chains given below trace back to one sample, sequenced in a study of blood T cell repertoires in COVID-19. Data came from immunoSEQ multiplex PCR; TCRdb stores just in-frame clones and leaves some out. The table records 100,000 or so clones, approximately 84% of them present only once. The specimen was peripheral blood. These TCRs come from a man aged 35 to 55 with active or convalescent COVID-19.

The chain recombines TRBV5-5 with TRBJ2-2; 8 nucleotides line up with TRBD2. The germline gives CDR1 SGHKS, CDR2 YYEKEE (reference sequence). The CDR3 is made up of 17 amino acids. The ends lost 0 bases at V and 5 bases at J; junction bases unmatched: 9. The DNA of the CDR3 is TGTGCCAGCAGCTTGGCGGCGGGGGGCACGAGAACCGGGGAGCTGTTTTTT. It codes for CASSLAAGGTRTGELFF.

This clone was found a few times. The rearrangement uses TRBV7-3 and TRBJ2-4, with 10 bases lining up with TRBD2. Trimming took 5 bases from V and 8 from J; bases not matched to a gene: 6. Germline V gene data show CDR1 as SGHTA and CDR2 as FQGTGA. This CDR3 spans 14 amino acids. CDR3 nucleotides: TGTGCCAGCAGCGAGAGCGGGGGGGCAGACATTCAGTACTTC. This gives the protein CASSESGGADIQYF.

This clone was counted a single time. V gene TRBV6-6 combines with J gene TRBJ1-5; possible D gene TRBD1, 6 bases. The germline gives CDR1 MNHNY, CDR2 SVGAGI (reference sequence). The CDR3 runs to 15 residues. The V end was cut by 2 bases, the J end by 4 bases, with 12 bases between. The DNA for the CDR3 is TGTGCCAGCAGTTACCAGGGGCGCGGGAATCAGCCCCAGCATTTT. It codes for CASSYQGRGNQPQHF.

The chain links TRBV19 to TRBJ1-5; TRBD1 matches 10 bases. CDR1 is LNHDA, CDR2 SQIVND, per germline (reference sequence). The CDR3 loop spans 16 amino acids. The J segment lost 3 bases and the V segment lost 6 bases, leaving 8 bases of the junction unmatched. CDR3 DNA: TGTGCCAGTAGACTTCCGGGACAGGGGTTCAATCAGCCCCAGCATTTT. Translation: CASRLPGQGFNQPQHF.

J is TRBJ1-5 and V is TRBV3-1 (or the pseudogene TRBV3-2); D is possibly TRBD1 (5 bases). The ends were cut back, 0 bases at V and 2 bases at J, with 14 bases in the middle. CDR3 size: 17 residues. The V gene's germline CDR1 is LGHDT and CDR2 YNNKEL (reference sequence). CDR3 loop: CASSQDSGGACNQPQHF. The CDR3 DNA reads as TGTGCCAGCAGCCAAGATTCAGGAGGGGCATGCAATCAGCCCCAGCATTTT.

The chain links TRBV2 to TRBJ1-6, with D perhaps matching TRBD1 (5 bases). CDR1 is SNHLY, CDR2 FYNNEI, per germline. V was trimmed by 2 bases and J by 9 bases, leaving 11 bases between them. The CDR3 extends over 14 amino acids. The CDR3 sequence is CASSEQGAGSPLHF. The DNA of the CDR3 is TGTGCCAGCAGTGAACAAGGGGCTGGTTCACCCCTCCACTTT.

This sequence joins TRBV6-5 and TRBJ2-1, with TRBD1 identical over 8 bases. V lost 2 bases and J lost 0; bases outside the gene matches: 3. This CDR3 has 16 residues. Germline assignment: CDR1 MNHEY and CDR2 SVGAGI. The CDR3 here is CASSYRDRSSYNEQFF. CDR3 sequence (DNA): TGTGCCAGCAGTTACCGGGACAGGAGCTCCTACAATGAGCAGTTCTTC.

The J gene is TRBJ1-1, the V gene TRBV15, with a tentative D call TRBD1 (5 bases). The CDR3 is 15 residues long. Between the trimmed V and J ends, which lost 0 bases and 5 bases, there was a span of 13 bases. Germline CDR1 and CDR2: LNHNV and YYDKDF (reference sequence). DNA of the CDR3: TGTGCCACCAGCAGAGATCGGGGGAAGGGGACTGAAGCTTTCTTT. Translation: CATSRDRGKGTEAFF.

V and J are TRBV18 and TRBJ1-5, with 7 bases lining up with TRBD1. V gave up 0 bases and J gave up 2 bases; unmatched junction bases: 7. CDR1 and CDR2 from the germline V gene are KGHSH and LQKENI. There are 17 residues in the CDR3. The CDR3 sequence: CASSPPPTGRGNQPQHF. Written as DNA, the CDR3 is TGTGCCAGCTCACCACCCCCGACAGGGAGAGGCAATCAGCCCCAGCATTTT.

The chain recombines TRBV6-5 with TRBJ1-4; 10 bases match TRBD1. This CDR3 region has 15 residues. The ends lost 1 base at V and 7 bases at J; junction bases unmatched: 3. Germline values: CDR1 MNHEY, CDR2 SVGAGI. Here the CDR3 reads CASSYYRDRGEKLFF. In DNA form, the CDR3 reads TGTGCCAGCAGTTACTACCGGGACAGGGGTGAAAAACTGTTTTTT.

V gene TRBV21-1 combines with J gene TRBJ2-7; TRBD1, the table's D call, was not compared with the DNA. TRBV21-1 constitutes a pseudogene. There are 17 residues in the CDR3. CDR3 nucleotides: TGTGCCAGCAGCTCGCAAACTCAGGGTAAGGTGGTCTACGAGCAGTACTTC. Amino acids: CASSSQTQGKVVYEQYF.

The V gene is TRBV9, the J gene TRBJ2-1; possibly TRBD2 for D (6 bases). The CDR3 consists of 18 residues. The germline V gene has CDR1 SGDLS and CDR2 YYNGEE. The V end was cut by 4 bases, the J end by 0 bases, with 20 bases between. This chain's CDR3 is CASSSTSLASHSYNEQFF. DNA of the CDR3: TGTGCCAGCAGCTCCACCTCCCTAGCGTCGCACTCCTACAATGAGCAGTTCTTC.

The V gene is TRBV4-2, the J gene TRBJ1-3; 8 bases match TRBD1. The germline V gene has CDR1 LGHNA and CDR2 YNFKEQ. The CDR3 runs to 14 residues. Unmatched junction bases numbered 0, after V lost 5 bases and J lost 0 bases. The CDR3 DNA follows: TGTGCCAGCAGCACAGGGGGCTCTGGAAACACCATATATTTT. This translates into CASSTGGSGNTIYF.

This clone has a single count. V is TRBV9 and J is TRBJ1-6; 8 nucleotides agree with TRBD1. This CDR3 has 16 amino acids. The germline V gene has CDR1 SGDLS and CDR2 YYNGEE. With V trimmed by 3 bases and J by 1 base, 3 bases remained unmatched. The CDR3, as DNA: TGTGCCAGCAGCGCCCAGGGGGCATCCTATAATTCACCCCTCCACTTT. It encodes CASSAQGASYNSPLHF.

The chain employs TRBV14 and TRBJ2-1; D perhaps matches TRBD1 (6 bases). Germline V gene sequence: CDR1 SGHDN, CDR2 FVKESK. The CDR3 consists of 17 residues. V lost 1 base to trimming and J lost 3 bases, with 16 bases between them. The chain's CDR3 is CASSQAQGKGGYNEQFF. The DNA of the CDR3 is TGTGCCAGCAGCCAAGCCCAGGGGAAAGGGGGCTACAATGAGCAGTTCTTC.

This clone has a handful of counts. The V gene is TRBV3-1 (or the pseudogene TRBV3-2), the J gene TRBJ1-1; perhaps TRBD1 as D (5 bases). V lost 3 bases and J lost 1, with 12 bases in between. This CDR3 has 15 amino acids. Germline assignment: CDR1 LGHDT and CDR2 YNNKEL (reference sequence). The CDR3 coding sequence is TGTGCCAGCAGCCACGGACACTTTTCGAACACTGAAGCTTTCTTT. The encoded protein is CASSHGHFSNTEAFF.

This clone was found once. V and J are TRBV29-1 and TRBJ2-3; D is unresolved. V was cut by 4 bases and J by 0 bases, with 8 bases left in between. Germline V lookup: CDR1 SQVTM, CDR2 ANQGSEA. The CDR3 consists of 13 residues. The CDR3 reads CSVVIYSTDTQYF. In DNA, the CDR3 is TGCAGCGTTGTAATCTACAGCACAGATACGCAGTATTTT.

The V call is TRBV12-5, the J call TRBJ1-5; D remains ambiguous. CDR3 size: 17 residues. The V gene's germline CDR1 is LGHNT and CDR2 FRNRAP. The V end was cut by 0 bases, the J end by 0 bases, with 12 bases between. CDR3 sequence reads: CASGLVIEADSNQPQHF. The CDR3 DNA is TGTGCTAGTGGTTTGGTAATTGAGGCGGATAGCAATCAGCCCCAGCATTTT.

The chain employs TRBV5-1 and TRBJ2-2; tentatively, D is TRBD1 (6 bases). Trimming stripped 6 bases from V and 0 bases from J, with 12 bases between. CDR1 and CDR2 from the germline V gene are SGHRS and YFSETQ. The CDR3 covers 15 residues. The CDR3 is CASMSGTTNTGELFF. CDR3 coding DNA: TGCGCCAGCATGAGTGGGACAACGAACACCGGGGAGCTGTTTTTT.

The rearrangement links TRBV6-5 to TRBJ2-1, with no clear D. With 2 bases removed from V and 9 bases from J, the gap between germline ends came to 8 bases. Germline lookup yields CDR1 MNHEY and CDR2 SVGAGI. The CDR3 has 12 amino acids. The CDR3 bases are TGTGCCAGCAGTTACAATAACGGTGAGCAGTTCTTC. This gives the protein CASSYNNGEQFF.

The CDR3 bases are TGTGCCACCAGTGATTCGGGGATGAACACCGGGGAGCTGTTTTTT. It specifies CATSDSGMNTGELFF. V and J are TRBV24-1 and TRBJ2-2; tentatively, D is TRBD2 (5 bases). CDR3 size: 15 residues. V was trimmed by 2 bases and J by 1 base, leaving 7 bases between them. Per the germline V gene, CDR1 is KGHDR and CDR2 is SFDVKD.

This chain connects TRBV6-5 to TRBJ1-4; 8 bases map to TRBD1. Looked up from germline, CDR1 is MNHEY and CDR2 is SVGAGI. Losses at the gene ends were 6 bases for V and 0 bases for J; bases not matched to a gene: 3. The CDR3 contains 15 residues. The CDR3 is CASSLQGATNEKLFF. CDR3 coding DNA: TGTGCCAGCAGCCTACAGGGGGCAACTAATGAAAAACTGTTTTTT.

The rearrangement links TRBV5-1 to TRBJ1-1; perhaps TRBD1 as D (5 bases). The CDR3 length is 13 residues. V was clipped by 1 base and J by 4 bases, with 8 bases between them. CDR1 and CDR2 from the germline V gene are SGHRS and YFSETQ. The CDR3 protein is CASSLLGATEAFF. CDR3 coding DNA: TGCGCCAGCAGCTTGTTAGGGGCCACTGAAGCTTTCTTT.

This chain connects TRBV12-3 or TRBV12-4 to TRBJ1-2; no clear D. The germline V and J ends were trimmed by 3 bases and 6 bases, with 11 bases remaining between them. This CDR3 has 13 amino acids. The CDR3 DNA sequence: TGTGCCAGCAGTTTGGGAGGTCGGGATGGCTACACCTTC. Protein product: CASSLGGRDGYTF.

This clone is a singleton in its sample. This rearrangement joins TRBV27 to TRBJ1-5; TRBD1 matches at 12 bases. The CDR3 spans 18 residues. CDR1 and CDR2 (germline): MNHEY, SMNVEV (reference sequence). J gave up 1 base and V 4 bases, and 8 bases lay outside the gene matches. DNA for the CDR3: TGTGCCAGCAGTTCCCGGGACAGGGGGCGTTGGAGCAATCAGCCCCAGCATTTT. Translation: CASSSRDRGRWSNQPQHF.

The chain joins TRBV3-1 (or the pseudogene TRBV3-2) to TRBJ1-5, with 7 bases fitting TRBD1. This CDR3 region has 13 residues. Germline CDR1 LGHDT, CDR2 YNNKEL (reference sequence). V shed 5 bases and J 7 bases; nucleotides not matched to a gene: 5. The CDR3 DNA sequence: TGTGCCAGCAGCTCAACAGGGGACCAGCCCCAGCATTTT. The encoded protein is CASSSTGDQPQHF.

The chain has TRBV18 and TRBJ1-5; possible D gene TRBD1, 6 bases. The CDR3 has 15 residues. The germline CDR1 and CDR2 sequences are KGHSH and LQKENI. V was clipped by 5 bases and J by 0 bases, with 11 bases between them. In nucleotides, the CDR3 is TGTGCCAGCTCATCCGGGACAAATAGCAATCAGCCCCAGCATTTT. It is translated as CASSSGTNSNQPQHF.

J is TRBJ2-5 and V is TRBV19; D is undetermined. With 4 bases removed from V and 5 bases from J, the gap between germline ends came to 11 bases. The CDR3 runs to 13 residues. Germline loops: CDR1 LNHDA, CDR2 SQIVND (reference sequence). In nucleotides, the CDR3 is TGTGCCAGTAGTAATTCCTTTGTGGAGACCCAGTACTTC. It yields the protein CASSNSFVETQYF.

V and J are TRBV11-1 and TRBJ1-6; D might be TRBD1 (5 bases). V lost 5 bases, J lost 6 bases, and 14 bases lay in between. The length of the CDR3 is 15 residues. Germline lookup yields CDR1 SGHAT and CDR2 FQDESV (reference sequence). The CDR3, as DNA: TGTGCCAGCAGCCCGCAGGGCTACGCTAATTCACCCCTCCACTTT. Translated, it gives CASSPQGYANSPLHF.